Below, 18 T cell receptor beta chains from the same sample are listed, as sequenced in a study of early T cells in non-severe SARS-CoV-2 infection. TCRdb re-analysed the 5' RACE reads in MiXCR, keeping a single row per CDR3 protein. The sample has around 39,000 distinct CDR3 sequences, less than 6.5% seen once; the top ten hold over 6%. The sample here was whole blood, taken at baseline. These receptors were taken from an adult who was a healthcare worker with PCR-confirmed SARS-CoV-2 infection or an uninfected control (not recorded which).

This clonotype occurred many times. The chain is built from TRBV12-5 and TRBJ2-4; no definite D call. Trimming stripped 2 bases from V and 2 bases from J, with 7 bases between. This CDR3 is 14 amino acids long. Germline V lookup: CDR1 LGHNT, CDR2 FRNRAP. Here the CDR3 DNA reads TGTGCTAGTGGTTTGCTAGGGTCCAAAAACATTCAGTACTTC. Translating it yields CASGLLGSKNIQYF.

The sample holds many counts of this clonotype. The CDR3 nucleotides read TGTGCCATCAGTGAAGGGGGGAATAATGAAAAACTGTTTTTT. Translating gives CAISEGGNNEKLFF. The rearrangement joins TRBV10-3 to TRBJ1-4; tentatively, D is TRBD1 (6 bases). V dropped 3 bases and J dropped 4 bases, with 9 bases sitting between them. The CDR3 has 14 amino acids. Germline loops: CDR1 ENHRY, CDR2 SYGVKD.

The chain couples TRBV5-1 to TRBJ2-1; 7 positions agree with TRBD1. Trimming cost V 7 bases and J 9 bases; bases outside gene matches: 7. CDR1 and CDR2 from the germline V gene are SGHRS and YFSETQ. The CDR3 runs to 12 residues. For the CDR3, the DNA is TGCGCCAGCGGAACAGGGGCCAGTGAGCAGTTCTTC. It translates to CASGTGASEQFF.

This clonotype was counted ten times or more. The rearrangement links TRBV3-1 to TRBJ2-3; D unclear. From germline, CDR1 is LGHDT and CDR2 YNNKEL (reference sequence). V lost 3 bases and J lost 4, with 17 bases in between. The CDR3 consists of 16 residues. The CDR3 DNA sequence: TGTGCCAGCAGCCAGAGGACCCAGTTTGGGGCAGATACGCAGTATTTT. Encoded protein: CASSQRTQFGADTQYF.

The chain couples TRBV28 to TRBJ2-7, with TRBD1 as a possible D gene (5 bases). CDR1 is MDHEN, CDR2 SYDVKM, per germline. This CDR3 has 14 residues. Trimming shortened V by 2 bases and J by 7 bases, and 15 bases separated the two germline ends. The CDR3 DNA sequence: TGTGCCAGCAGTTTAGCCAGGGTGATTCGGGAGCAGTACTTC. Translated: CASSLARVIREQYF.

This clonotype came up many times. The J gene is TRBJ2-5, the V gene TRBV20-1; TRBD1 matches 10 bases. CDR3 length equals 14 residues. The V gene's germline CDR1 is DFQATT and CDR2 SNEGSKA (reference sequence). V lost 0 bases, J lost 4 bases, and 2 bases stayed unmatched. The CDR3 region is CSARDRTGGETQYF. In DNA form, the CDR3 reads TGCAGTGCTAGAGATAGGACAGGGGGAGAGACCCAGTACTTC.

This clonotype has at least ten counts. The chain is built from TRBV12-3 or TRBV12-4 and TRBJ2-5, with unresolved D. This CDR3 region has 13 residues. V lost 6 bases and J lost 4, with 12 bases in between. CDR3 sequence (DNA): TGTGCCAGCAGCCGACTGGGCCGAGAGACCCAGTACTTC. It encodes CASSRLGRETQYF.

This clonotype was seen at least ten times. This CDR3 reads CASSGSRVGGGEAFF. Here the CDR3 DNA reads TGCGCCAGCAGTGGGTCCAGGGTCGGTGGGGGCGAAGCTTTCTTT. The J gene is TRBJ1-1, the V gene TRBV10-2, with TRBD1 as a possible D gene (6 bases). CDR1 and CDR2 from the germline V gene are WSHSY and SAAADI. The CDR3 is 15 residues long. Trimming took off 4 bases at V and 8 bases at J, with 20 bases between the two ends.

This clonotype was seen repeatedly, ten times or more. The V gene is TRBV30, the J gene TRBJ2-7, with 7 nucleotides matching TRBD1. The length of the CDR3 is 13 residues. The germline CDR1 and CDR2 sequences are GTSNPN and SVGIG (reference sequence). V gave up 2 bases and J gave up 2 bases; unmatched junction bases: 3. The CDR3 loop is CAWSLDRTYEQYF. The CDR3 DNA is TGTGCCTGGAGTCTGGACAGGACCTACGAGCAGTACTTC.

CDR3 in amino acids: CASSFGSYEQYV. CDR3 coding DNA: TGTGCCAGCAGTTTTGGCTCCTACGAGCAGTACGTC. This chain links TRBV6-2 or TRBV6-3 with TRBJ2-7; no definite D call. V was shortened by 4 bases and J by 0 bases, with 4 bases between the two germline ends. Germline assignment: CDR1 MNHEY and CDR2 SVGEGT. This CDR3 is 12 amino acids long.

This clonotype came up many times. The V and J genes are TRBV19 and TRBJ1-5; D might be TRBD1 (6 bases). V was pared by 5 bases and J by 2 bases, with 13 bases between. Looked up from germline, CDR1 is LNHDA and CDR2 is SQIVND (reference sequence). The CDR3 runs 15 residues. This CDR3 is CASSDTGFRNQPQHF. DNA of the CDR3: TGTGCCAGTAGTGATACAGGGTTTCGCAATCAGCCCCAGCATTTT. Variable domain in full (rest from reference TRBV19 and TRBJ1-5): DGGITQSPKYLFRKEGQNVTLSCEQNLNHDAMYWYRQDPGQGLRLIYYSQIVNDFQKGDIAEGYSVSREKKESFPLTVTSAQKNPTAFYLCASSDTGFRNQPQHFGDGTRLSIL.

This clonotype was picked up many times. The rearrangement uses TRBV4-1 and TRBJ1-5, with no clear D. CDR1 is MGHRA and CDR2 is YSYEKL in the germline V gene. The CDR3 is made up of 17 amino acids. V lost 1 base to trimming and J lost 0 bases, with 13 bases between them. Written as DNA, the CDR3 is TGCGCCAGCAGCCAAGTTCCCGGTAGGGTTAGCAATCAGCCCCAGCATTTT. It is translated as CASSQVPGRVSNQPQHF.

Many counts were recorded for this clonotype. This chain connects TRBV10-2 to TRBJ2-5; 7 nucleotides agree with TRBD2. The V gene's germline CDR1 is WSHSY and CDR2 SAAADI. This CDR3 has 13 amino acids. This CDR3 is CATLAEGRVTQYF. DNA for the CDR3: TGCGCGACTCTAGCGGAAGGACGGGTGACCCAGTACTTC.

This clonotype was seen ten or more times. The chain employs TRBV20-1 and TRBJ2-7; TRBD1 matches 7 bases. V was clipped by 6 bases and J by 4 bases; unmatched bases: 3. CDR1 DFQATT and CDR2 SNEGSKA come from the germline V gene (reference sequence). This CDR3 contains 11 residues. The CDR3 DNA is TGCAGTGCGAAACAGGGGTACGAGCAGTACTTC. Its protein product is CSAKQGYEQYF.

This clonotype occurred many times. The junction departs from the called germline gene at one end, perhaps through a read error. The gene calls are TRBV6-2 or TRBV6-3 and TRBJ1-2; the D is unclear. The germline V gene encodes CDR1 MNHEY and CDR2 SVGEGT. CDR3 size: 20 residues. The CDR3 here is CASSYSSPGLDQSTPYDYTF. As DNA, the CDR3 is TGTGCCAGCAGTTACTCGAGTCCCGGGTTGGATCAGTCGACGCCTTATGACTACACCTTC.

This clonotype was counted at least ten times. The chain combines TRBV30 with TRBJ1-2; 7 nucleotides match TRBD1. Trimming cost V 4 bases and J 8 bases; bases outside gene matches: 10. Germline V gene sequence: CDR1 GTSNPN, CDR2 SVGIG (reference sequence). The CDR3 is 13 residues long. The CDR3 DNA sequence: TGTGCCTGGAACCCAGGGGGACCCGCGGGCTACACCTTC. It encodes CAWNPGGPAGYTF. The full variable domain, rest sourced from reference TRBV30 and TRBJ1-2, is SQTIHQWPATLVQPVGSPLSLECTVEGTSNPNLYWYRQAAGRGLQLLFYSVGIGQISSEVPQNLSASRPQDRQFILSSKKLLLSDSGFYLCAWNPGGPAGYTFGSGTRLTVV.

This clonotype has at least ten counts. The chain joins TRBV6-1 to TRBJ1-1, with 9 bases aligning to TRBD1. The CDR3 has 15 residues. CDR1 MNHNS and CDR2 SASEGT come from the germline V gene. Losses at the gene ends were 11 bases for V and 5 bases for J; bases not matched to a gene: 15. The CDR3 bases are TGTGCCGCGACCCTACAGGGGGCTTTTAGAACTGAAGCTTTCTTT. This translates into CAATLQGAFRTEAFF.

The gene calls are TRBV4-2 and TRBJ1-2; 7 bases line up with TRBD1. Losses at the gene ends were 0 bases for V and 8 bases for J; bases not matched to a gene: 12. In germline, CDR1 is LGHNA, CDR2 YNFKEQ. This CDR3 spans 16 amino acids. As DNA, the CDR3 is TGTGCCAGCAGCCAAGATTTAAGGGGGCGTACCCCCGGCTACACCTTC. It translates to CASSQDLRGRTPGYTF.